These T cell receptor beta chains were read from a single sample in a study of blood T cell repertoires in COVID-19. TCRdb keeps only in-frame clones here, not all; method: immunoSEQ multiplex PCR. This table has 75,000 to 90,000 clones, 88% appearing once. The sequencing input was peripheral blood. The receptors stem from a man at least 80 years old with acute or convalescent COVID-19. Both conserved end residues are part of each CDR3. D genes are given only for firm matches. Only part of the rows carry a size: once, few, many, or a class if the clone is expanded.

.	TRBV7-9	TRBJ1-4	.	TGTGCCAGCAGCCCCCGGGGTGTAGAAGAAAAACTGTTTTTT	CASSPRGVEEKLFF
.	TRBV28	TRBJ2-2	TRBD1	TGTGCCAGCGGGACAGGGGGCGAACCGCGACGAGGGGAGCTGTTTTTT	CASGTGGEPRRGELFF
once	TRBV11-1	TRBJ2-1	TRBD1	TGTGCCAGCAGTTTCAGGGGGAACTACAATGAGCAGTTCTTC	CASSFRGNYNEQFF
.	TRBV27	TRBJ2-7	TRBD1	TGTGCCAGCAGTTTCATACCCGGACAGGGGACACCCTACGAGCAGTACTTC	CASSFIPGQGTPYEQYF
.	TRBV5-5	TRBJ1-6	.	TGTGCCAGCAGCACCCCGGCCCGGGATTCACCCCTCCACTTT	CASSTPARDSPLHF
many	TRBV29-1	TRBJ2-7	.	TGCAGCGTTGGCCCGCAGGGAGGTTACGAGCAGTACTTC	CSVGPQGGYEQYF
.	TRBV5-1	TRBJ2-7	TRBD2	TGCGCCAGCAGCTTGTCCGGGGGGTACGGCGAGCAGTACTTC	CASSLSGGYGEQYF
.	TRBV5-4	TRBJ2-1	TRBD1	TGTGCCAGCAGCTTTGGACAGGGAGGCTACAATGAGCAGTTCTTC	CASSFGQGGYNEQFF
.	TRBV7-6	TRBJ2-5	.	TGTGCCAGCAGCTTAGCGACCGGAGCCGGTGGGGAGACCCAGTACTTC	CASSLATGAGGETQYF
.	TRBV10-3	TRBJ2-7	.	TGTGCCATCGGACGACAGGACTACGAGCAGTACTTC	CAIGRQDYEQYF
.	TRBV28	TRBJ1-2	TRBD1	TGTGCCAGCCAGACAGGGGATATCTATGGCTACACCTTC	CASQTGDIYGYTF
once	TRBV2	TRBJ1-1	TRBD1	TGTGCCAGCAGCTTACAGGGGTACACTGAAGCTTTCTTT	CASSLQGYTEAFF
once	TRBV10-3	TRBJ1-1	.	TGTGCCATCAGTGAGTCGGGGGGAAGGGCCCCTGAAGCTTTCTTT	CAISESGGRAPEAFF
.	TRBV6-2/TRBV6-3	TRBJ2-3	TRBD1	TGTGCCAGCAGTTACTCGACAGGGCTGATCACAGATACGCAGTATTTT	CASSYSTGLITDTQYF
.	TRBV7-2	TRBJ2-3	.	TGTGCCAGCAGCCCAAAAGATACGCAGTATTTT	CASSPKDTQYF
.	TRBV5-1	TRBJ2-7	TRBD1	TGCGCCAGCAGCAGAGCCGGGACAGGGGTCGAGCAGTACTTC	CASSRAGTGVEQYF
.	TRBV18	TRBJ2-3	.	TGTGCCAGCTCCCCGGTGCGATCTAGCACAGATACGCAGTATTTT	CASSPVRSSTDTQYF
.	TRBV9	TRBJ2-7	TRBD1	TGTGCCAGCAGTCTAGGACAGGGAGGAACGTACGAGCAGTACTTC	CASSLGQGGTYEQYF
.	TRBV13	TRBJ2-3	TRBD1	TGTGCCAGCAGCCACAGGGGTAGCACAGATACGCAGTATTTT	CASSHRGSTDTQYF
.	TRBV5-1	TRBJ1-1	TRBD1	TGCGCCAGCAGCTTTCAGGGGGGTTTGGCCACTGAAGCTTTCTTT	CASSFQGGLATEAFF
.	TRBV3-1/TRBV3-2	TRBJ1-1	.	TGTGCCAGCAGCCAAGCCGGGAGCCCCGAAGCTTTCTTT	CASSQAGSPEAFF
.	TRBV3-1/TRBV3-2	TRBJ1-3	.	TGTGCCAGCAGCCAGAGACTCAACTCTGGAAACACCATATATTTT	CASSQRLNSGNTIYF
.	TRBV7-9	TRBJ1-6	.	TGTGCCAGCAGCCTGGACTGGCTGGAGTCACCCCTCCACTTT	CASSLDWLESPLHF
.	TRBV15	TRBJ1-1	.	TGTGCCACCAGCAGAGATCTGGCGGAGAACACTGAAGCTTTCTTT	CATSRDLAENTEAFF
once	TRBV28	TRBJ2-7	TRBD2	TGTGCCAGCAGCCCCTCGGCGGGGGGGATCTACGAGCAGTACTTC	CASSPSAGGIYEQYF
.	TRBV6-1	TRBJ1-2	.	TGTGCCAGCAGTGAAGCGCTCGACAGGATAGGCGGCTACACCTTC	CASSEALDRIGGYTF
.	TRBV7-3	TRBJ1-3	.	TGTGCCAGCAGCTTGGTATACGGAGAAACCATATATTTT	CASSLVYGETIYF
.	TRBV18	TRBJ2-2	TRBD1	TGTGCCAGCTCATCCTATGCCGGGACAGGGAACACCGGGGAGCTGTTTTTT	CASSSYAGTGNTGELFF
.	TRBV18	TRBJ1-3	TRBD1	TGTGCCAGCTCACCTTTTGGACAGGGACACTCTGGAAACACCATATATTTT	CASSPFGQGHSGNTIYF
.	TRBV11-2	TRBJ2-1	.	TGTGCCAGCAGCTTTGCCCAGGGTTACAATGAGCAGTTCTTC	CASSFAQGYNEQFF
.	TRBV29-1	TRBJ1-6	.	TGCAGCGTCACGCTCGGGACCGGGGGGACGAATTCACCCCTCCACTTT	CSVTLGTGGTNSPLHF
once	TRBV18	TRBJ1-1	TRBD1	TGTGCCAGCTCATCAGACAGGGGACTGAACACTGAAGCTTTCTTT	CASSSDRGLNTEAFF
.	TRBV5-1	TRBJ2-3	TRBD1	TGCGCCAGCAGCTTGGGGGACAGGGCAACGCAGTATTTT	CASSLGDRATQYF
.	TRBV6-6	TRBJ2-2	.	TGTGCCAGCAGTTCCCCTAACACCGGGGAGCTGTTTTTT	CASSSPNTGELFF
.	TRBV4-3	TRBJ2-1	.	TGCGCCAGCAGCGGGGCCCTCCAAGATGAGCAGTTCTTC	CASSGALQDEQFF
.	TRBV9	TRBJ2-7	TRBD1	TGTGCCAGCAGCGAGGGACAGGGTGGCTACGAGCAGTACTTC	CASSEGQGGYEQYF
.	TRBV7-3	TRBJ1-1	.	TGTGCCAGCAGCTCACAGGTGAACACTGAAGCTTTCTTT	CASSSQVNTEAFF
.	TRBV4-2	TRBJ1-2	.	TGTGCCAGCAGCCAAGACTATTCTCTTAACTATGGCTACACCTTC	CASSQDYSLNYGYTF
.	TRBV18	TRBJ2-3	.	TGTGCCAGCTCACCACGAATCTGGACAGAAAGTTCCACAGATACGCAGTATTTT	CASSPRIWTESSTDTQYF
.	TRBV5-5	TRBJ1-1	TRBD1	TGTGCCAGCAGCATAGCCGGGACAGCGAACACTGAAGCTTTCTTT	CASSIAGTANTEAFF